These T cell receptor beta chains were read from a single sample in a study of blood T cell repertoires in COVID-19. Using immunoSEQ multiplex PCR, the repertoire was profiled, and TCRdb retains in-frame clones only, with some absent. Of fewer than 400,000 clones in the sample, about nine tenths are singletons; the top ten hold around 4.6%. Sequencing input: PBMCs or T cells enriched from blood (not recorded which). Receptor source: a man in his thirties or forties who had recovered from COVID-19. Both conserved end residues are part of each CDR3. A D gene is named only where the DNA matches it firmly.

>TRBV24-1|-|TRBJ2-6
CATAQGGSGANVLTF
TGTGCCACCGCTCAGGGGGGAAGTGGGGCCAACGTCCTGACTTTC
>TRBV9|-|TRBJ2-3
CASSLSLATTDTQYF
TGTGCCAGCAGCCTCTCTCTAGCGACCACAGATACGCAGTATTTT
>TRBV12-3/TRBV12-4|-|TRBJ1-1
CASSFYLNTEAFF
TGTGCCAGCAGTTTTTATTTGAACACTGAAGCTTTCTTT
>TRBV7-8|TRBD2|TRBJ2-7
CASSGTSGHYEQYF
TGTGCCAGCAGCGGGACTAGCGGGCACTACGAGCAGTACTTC
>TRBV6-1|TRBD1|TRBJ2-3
CASSERRQGPSQYF
TGTGCCAGCAGTGAGAGGAGACAGGGCCCCTCGCAGTATTTT
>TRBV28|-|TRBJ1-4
CASSLGGDEKLFF
TGTGCCAGCAGTTTAGGAGGGGATGAAAAACTGTTTTTT
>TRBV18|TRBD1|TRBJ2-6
CASSPSGGPGANVLTF
TGTGCCAGCTCTCCTTCAGGGGGCCCTGGGGCCAACGTCCTGACTTTC
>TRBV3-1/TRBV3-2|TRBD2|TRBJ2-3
CASSQDQPGGAGARTDTQYF
TGTGCCAGCAGCCAAGACCAGCCCGGGGGAGCGGGGGCCCGCACAGATACGCAGTATTTT
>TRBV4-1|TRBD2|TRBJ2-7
CASSRGSGGPGEQYF
TGCGCCAGCAGCCGAGGATCGGGGGGGCCAGGCGAGCAGTACTTC
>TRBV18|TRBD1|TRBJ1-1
CASSPNRGGNTEAFF
TGTGCCAGCTCACCGAACAGGGGAGGTAACACTGAAGCTTTCTTT
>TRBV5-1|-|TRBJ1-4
CASSLGTATEKLFF
TGCGCCAGCAGCTTGGGGACAGCTACTGAAAAACTGTTTTTT